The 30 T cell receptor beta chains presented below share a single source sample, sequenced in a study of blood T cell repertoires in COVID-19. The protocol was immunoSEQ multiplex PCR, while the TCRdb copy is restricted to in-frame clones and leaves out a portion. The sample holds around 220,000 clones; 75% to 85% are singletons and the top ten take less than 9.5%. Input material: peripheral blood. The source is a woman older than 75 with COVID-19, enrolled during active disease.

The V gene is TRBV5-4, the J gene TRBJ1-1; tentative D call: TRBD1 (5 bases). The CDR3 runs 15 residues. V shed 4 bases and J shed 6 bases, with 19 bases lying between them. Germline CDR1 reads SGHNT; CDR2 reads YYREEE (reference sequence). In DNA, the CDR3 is TGTGCCAGCAGCCAACGACAGACCACCGTTGCTGAAGCTTTCTTT. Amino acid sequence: CASSQRQTTVAEAFF.

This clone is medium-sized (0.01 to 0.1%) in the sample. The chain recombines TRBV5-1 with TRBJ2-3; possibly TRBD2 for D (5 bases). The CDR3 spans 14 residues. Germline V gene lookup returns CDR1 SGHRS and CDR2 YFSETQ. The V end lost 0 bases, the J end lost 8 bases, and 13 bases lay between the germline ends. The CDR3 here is CASSLDTDFGTQYF. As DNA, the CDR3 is TGCGCCAGCAGCTTGGACACGGACTTCGGTACGCAGTATTTT.

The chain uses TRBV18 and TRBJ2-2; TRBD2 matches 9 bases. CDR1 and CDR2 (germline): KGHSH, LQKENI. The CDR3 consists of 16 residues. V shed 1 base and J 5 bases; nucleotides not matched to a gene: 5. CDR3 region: CASSPRELAGTGELFF. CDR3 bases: TGTGCCAGCTCACCACGAGAACTAGCGGGTACCGGGGAGCTGTTTTTT.

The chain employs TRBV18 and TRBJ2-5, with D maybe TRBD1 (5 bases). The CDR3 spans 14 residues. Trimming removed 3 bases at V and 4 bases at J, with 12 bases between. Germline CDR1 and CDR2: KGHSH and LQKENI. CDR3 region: CASSPQGLGETQYF. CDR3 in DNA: TGTGCCAGCTCACCGCAGGGCCTCGGAGAGACCCAGTACTTC.

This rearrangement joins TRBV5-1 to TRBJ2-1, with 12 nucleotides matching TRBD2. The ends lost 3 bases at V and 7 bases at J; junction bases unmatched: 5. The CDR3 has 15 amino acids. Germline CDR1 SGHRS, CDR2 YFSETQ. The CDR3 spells CASSWTSGTKNEQFF. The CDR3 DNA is TGCGCCAGCAGCTGGACTAGCGGGACTAAAAATGAGCAGTTCTTC. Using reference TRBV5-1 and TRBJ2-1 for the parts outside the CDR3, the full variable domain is KAGVTQTPRYLIKTRGQQVTLSCSPISGHRSVSWYQQTPGQGLQFLFEYFSETQRNKGNFPGRFSGRQFSNSRSEMNVSTLELGDSALYLCASSWTSGTKNEQFFGPGTRLTVL.

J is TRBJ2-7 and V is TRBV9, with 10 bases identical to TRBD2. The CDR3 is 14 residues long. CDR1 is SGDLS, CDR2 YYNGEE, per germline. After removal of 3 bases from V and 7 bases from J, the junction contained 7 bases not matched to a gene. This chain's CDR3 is CASSERLAGGEQYF. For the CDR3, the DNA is TGTGCCAGCAGCGAGAGACTAGCGGGCGGAGAGCAGTACTTC.

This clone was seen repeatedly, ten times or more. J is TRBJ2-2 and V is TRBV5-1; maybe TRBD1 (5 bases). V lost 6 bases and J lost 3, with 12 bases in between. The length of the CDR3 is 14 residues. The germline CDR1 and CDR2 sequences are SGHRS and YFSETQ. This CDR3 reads CASTSDSHTGELFF. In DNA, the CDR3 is TGCGCCAGCACCTCTGACAGCCACACCGGGGAGCTGTTTTTT.

The CDR3 is CASSFAATGELFF. Here the CDR3 DNA reads TGTGCCAGCAGTTTTGCGGCTACCGGGGAGCTGTTTTTT. The V and J genes are TRBV12-3 or TRBV12-4 and TRBJ2-2; no definite D call. Trimming took off 3 bases at V and 5 bases at J, with 7 bases between the two ends. The CDR3 has 13 amino acids.

This CDR3 reads CASSNRTGGRRAFF. The CDR3, as DNA: TGCGCCAGCAGCAATAGAACAGGGGGCAGGAGAGCTTTCTTT. The rearrangement uses TRBV5-1 and TRBJ1-1, with 9 nucleotides matching TRBD1. V gave up 4 bases and J gave up 10 bases; unmatched junction bases: 11. Germline V gene data show CDR1 as SGHRS and CDR2 as YFSETQ. The CDR3 length is 14 residues.

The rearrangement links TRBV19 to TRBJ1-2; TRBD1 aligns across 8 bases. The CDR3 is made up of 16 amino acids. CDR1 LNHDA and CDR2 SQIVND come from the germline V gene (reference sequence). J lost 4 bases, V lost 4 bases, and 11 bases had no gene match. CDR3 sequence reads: CASSTPGQGGSYGYTF. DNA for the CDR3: TGTGCCAGTAGTACCCCCGGACAGGGCGGTAGCTATGGCTACACCTTC.

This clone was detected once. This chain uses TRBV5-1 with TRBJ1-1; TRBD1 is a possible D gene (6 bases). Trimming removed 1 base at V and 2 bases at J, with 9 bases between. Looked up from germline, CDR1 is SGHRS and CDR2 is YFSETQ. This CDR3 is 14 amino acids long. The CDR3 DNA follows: TGCGCCAGCAGCTTGCAGACAGGTAACACTGAAGCTTTCTTT. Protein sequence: CASSLQTGNTEAFF. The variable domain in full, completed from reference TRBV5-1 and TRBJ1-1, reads KAGVTQTPRYLIKTRGQQVTLSCSPISGHRSVSWYQQTPGQGLQFLFEYFSETQRNKGNFPGRFSGRQFSNSRSEMNVSTLELGDSALYLCASSLQTGNTEAFFGQGTRLTVV.

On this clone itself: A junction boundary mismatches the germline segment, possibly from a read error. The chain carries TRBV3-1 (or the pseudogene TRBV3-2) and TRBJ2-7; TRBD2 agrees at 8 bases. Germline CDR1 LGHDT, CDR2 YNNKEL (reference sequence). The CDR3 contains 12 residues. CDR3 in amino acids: CARSRGGAGWYF. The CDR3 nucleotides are TGTGCCCGCAGCCGGGGGGGGGCCGGGTGGTACTTC.

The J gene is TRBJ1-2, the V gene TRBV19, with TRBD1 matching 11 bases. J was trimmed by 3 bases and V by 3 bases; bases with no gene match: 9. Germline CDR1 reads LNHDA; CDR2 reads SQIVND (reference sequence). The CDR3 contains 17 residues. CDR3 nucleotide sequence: TGTGCCAGTAGTATTCCGGACAGGGGGCGCCTCTACTATGGCTACACCTTC. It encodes CASSIPDRGRLYYGYTF.

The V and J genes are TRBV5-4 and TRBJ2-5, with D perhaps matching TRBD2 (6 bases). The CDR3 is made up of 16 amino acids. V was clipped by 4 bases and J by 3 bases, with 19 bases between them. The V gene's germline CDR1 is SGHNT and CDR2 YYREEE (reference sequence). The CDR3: CASSRAGIGGKETQYF. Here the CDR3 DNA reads TGTGCCAGCAGCCGGGCGGGGATTGGGGGAAAAGAGACCCAGTACTTC.

CDR3 nucleotides: TGTGCGTTTAATTGGAGCGGGAGGCATGAGCAGTTCTTC. It is translated as CAFNWSGRHEQFF. This chain uses TRBV21-1 with TRBJ2-1; the D segment call TRBD2 is taken from the table without a DNA check. TRBV21-1 is a known pseudogene. CDR3 length: 13 residues.

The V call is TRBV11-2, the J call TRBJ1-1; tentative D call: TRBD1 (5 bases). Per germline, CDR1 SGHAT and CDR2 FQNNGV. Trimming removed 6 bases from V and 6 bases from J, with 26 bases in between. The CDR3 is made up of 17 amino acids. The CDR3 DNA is TGTGCCAGCAGTCGCCTTGGGGGGTCCGCTCTGAGAGCTGAAGCTTTCTTT. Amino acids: CASSRLGGSALRAEAFF.

The chain's CDR3 is CASIASGTYEQYF. As DNA, the CDR3 is TGTGCCAGCATAGCTAGCGGGACCTACGAGCAGTACTTC. The rearrangement uses TRBV28 and TRBJ2-7, with 9 positions matching TRBD2. The length of the CDR3 is 13 residues. In germline, CDR1 is MDHEN, CDR2 SYDVKM. Trimming took 7 bases from V and 2 from J; bases not matched to a gene: 3.

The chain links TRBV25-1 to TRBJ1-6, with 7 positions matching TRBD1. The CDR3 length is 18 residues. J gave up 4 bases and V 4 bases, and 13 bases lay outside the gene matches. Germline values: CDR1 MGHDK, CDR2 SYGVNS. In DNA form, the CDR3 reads TGTGCCAGCAGTGGGACGCTTCACGGGACAGCTTATAATTCACCCCTCCACTTT. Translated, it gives CASSGTLHGTAYNSPLHF.

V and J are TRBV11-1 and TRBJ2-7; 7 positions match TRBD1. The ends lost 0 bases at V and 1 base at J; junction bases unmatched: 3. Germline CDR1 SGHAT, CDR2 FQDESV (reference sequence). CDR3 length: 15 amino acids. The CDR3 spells CASSLAWGQSYEQYF. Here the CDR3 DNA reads TGTGCCAGCAGCTTAGCGTGGGGACAGTCCTACGAGCAGTACTTC.

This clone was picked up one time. As DNA, the CDR3 is TGTGCCAGTAGTTTGGCCAGGGGGAGCGGGAGAGGAGATACGCAGTATTTT. Its protein product is CASSLARGSGRGDTQYF. The V gene is TRBV19, the J gene TRBJ2-3; a possible D gene is TRBD2 (8 bases). V was trimmed by 5 bases and J by 5 bases, leaving 23 bases between them. The CDR3 contains 17 residues. Looked up from germline, CDR1 is LNHDA and CDR2 is SQIVND (reference sequence).

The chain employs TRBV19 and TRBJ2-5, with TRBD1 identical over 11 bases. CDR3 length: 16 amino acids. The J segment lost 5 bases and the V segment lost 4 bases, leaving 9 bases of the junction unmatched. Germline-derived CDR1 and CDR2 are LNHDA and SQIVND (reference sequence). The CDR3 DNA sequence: TGTGCCAGTAGTACACCAGGACAGGGGGCATTGGAGACCCAGTACTTC. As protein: CASSTPGQGALETQYF.

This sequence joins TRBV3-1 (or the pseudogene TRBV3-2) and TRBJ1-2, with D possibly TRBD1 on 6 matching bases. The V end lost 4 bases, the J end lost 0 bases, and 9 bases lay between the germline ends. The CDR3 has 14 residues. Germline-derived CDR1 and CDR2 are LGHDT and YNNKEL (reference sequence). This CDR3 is CASSPGASNYGYTF. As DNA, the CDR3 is TGTGCCAGCAGCCCAGGGGCCTCTAACTATGGCTACACCTTC.

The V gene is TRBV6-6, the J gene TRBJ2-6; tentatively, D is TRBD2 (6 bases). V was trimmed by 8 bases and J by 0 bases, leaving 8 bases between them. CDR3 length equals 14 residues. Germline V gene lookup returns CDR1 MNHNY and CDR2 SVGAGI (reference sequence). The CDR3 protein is CASHGSSGANVLTF. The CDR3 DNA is TGTGCCAGCCACGGGAGCTCTGGGGCCAACGTCCTGACTTTC.

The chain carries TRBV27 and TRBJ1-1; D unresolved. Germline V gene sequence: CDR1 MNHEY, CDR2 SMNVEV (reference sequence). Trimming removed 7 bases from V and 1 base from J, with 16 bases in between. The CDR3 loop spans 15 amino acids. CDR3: CASISLVRGNTEAFF. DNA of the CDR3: TGTGCCAGCATCTCCTTAGTTCGAGGGAACACTGAAGCTTTCTTT.

CDR3 region: CASSFTGSISYEQYF. As DNA, the CDR3 is TGTGCCAGCAGCTTTACAGGCTCGATCTCCTACGAGCAGTACTTC. V usage is TRBV7-2 and J usage is TRBJ2-7, with a possible D match to TRBD1 (5 bases). Germline V CDR1 and CDR2: SGHTA, FQGNSA. V was cut by 3 bases and J by 0 bases, with 12 bases left in between. This CDR3 spans 15 amino acids.

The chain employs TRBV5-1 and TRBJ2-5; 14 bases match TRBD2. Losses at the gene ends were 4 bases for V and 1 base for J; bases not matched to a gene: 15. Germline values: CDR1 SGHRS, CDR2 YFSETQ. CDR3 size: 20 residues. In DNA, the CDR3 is TGCGCCAGCAGCCCCCGCGGACTAGCGGGAGGAACTACCCGCCAAGAGACCCAGTACTTC. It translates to CASSPRGLAGGTTRQETQYF.

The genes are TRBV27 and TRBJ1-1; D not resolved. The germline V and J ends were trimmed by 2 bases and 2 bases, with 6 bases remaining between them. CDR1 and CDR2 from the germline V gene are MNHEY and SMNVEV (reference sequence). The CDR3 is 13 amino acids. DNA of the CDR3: TGTGCCAGCAGTTTAGGGAGAAACACTGAAGCTTTCTTT. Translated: CASSLGRNTEAFF.

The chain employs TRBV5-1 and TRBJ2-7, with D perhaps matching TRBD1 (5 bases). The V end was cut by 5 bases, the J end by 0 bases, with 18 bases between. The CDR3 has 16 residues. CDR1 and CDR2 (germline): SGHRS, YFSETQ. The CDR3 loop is CASRAQVAPSSYEQYF. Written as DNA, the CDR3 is TGCGCCAGCAGAGCACAGGTCGCCCCCAGCTCCTACGAGCAGTACTTC.

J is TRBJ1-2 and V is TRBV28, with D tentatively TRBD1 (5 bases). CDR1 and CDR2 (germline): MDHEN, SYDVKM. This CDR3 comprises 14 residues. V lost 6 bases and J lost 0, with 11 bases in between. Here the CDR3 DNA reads TGTGCCAGCAGACCGGGGGGGTCTAACTATGGCTACACCTTC. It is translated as CASRPGGSNYGYTF.

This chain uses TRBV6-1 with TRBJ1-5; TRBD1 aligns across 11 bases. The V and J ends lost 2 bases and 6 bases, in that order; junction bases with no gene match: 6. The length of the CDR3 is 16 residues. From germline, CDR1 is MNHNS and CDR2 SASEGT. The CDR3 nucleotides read TGTGCCAGCAGTGAAACTTCGGGGACAGGGGGTCAGCCCCAGCATTTT. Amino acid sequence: CASSETSGTGGQPQHF.